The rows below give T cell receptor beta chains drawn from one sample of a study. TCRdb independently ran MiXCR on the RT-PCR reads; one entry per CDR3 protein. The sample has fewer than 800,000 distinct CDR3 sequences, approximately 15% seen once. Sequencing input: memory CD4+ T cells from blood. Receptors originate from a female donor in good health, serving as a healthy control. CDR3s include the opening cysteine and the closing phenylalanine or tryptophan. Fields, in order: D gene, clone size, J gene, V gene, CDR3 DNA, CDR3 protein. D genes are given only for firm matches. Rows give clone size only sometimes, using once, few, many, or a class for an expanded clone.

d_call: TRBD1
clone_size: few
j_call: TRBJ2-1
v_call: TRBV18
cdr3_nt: TGTGCCAGCTCACCACAAGGACAGGACTACAATGAGCAGTTCTTC
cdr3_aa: CASSPQGQDYNEQFF

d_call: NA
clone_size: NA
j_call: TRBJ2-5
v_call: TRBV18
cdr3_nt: TGTGCCAGCTCACCACCGGAACTAAGGGAGACCCAGTACTTC
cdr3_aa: CASSPPELRETQYF

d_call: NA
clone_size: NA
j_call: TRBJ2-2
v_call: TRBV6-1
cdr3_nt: TGTGCCAGCAGTGTTGTAGGGACCGGGGAGCTGTTTTTT
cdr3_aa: CASSVVGTGELFF

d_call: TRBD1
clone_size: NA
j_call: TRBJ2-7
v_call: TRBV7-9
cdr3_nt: TGTGCCAGCAGACCCTCCGGGACAGGCTCCTACGAGCAGTACTTC
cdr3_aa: CASRPSGTGSYEQYF

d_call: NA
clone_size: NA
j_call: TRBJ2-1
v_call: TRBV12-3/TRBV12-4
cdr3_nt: TGTGCCAGCAGCCATCGGTCTGGGGGGTACAATGAGCAGTTCTTC
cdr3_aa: CASSHRSGGYNEQFF

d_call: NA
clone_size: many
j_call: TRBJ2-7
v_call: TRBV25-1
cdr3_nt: TGTGCCAGCAGTGAATCCCCATCGGCGGCAGGGTCCTCCTACGAGCAGTACTTC
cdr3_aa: CASSESPSAAGSSYEQYF

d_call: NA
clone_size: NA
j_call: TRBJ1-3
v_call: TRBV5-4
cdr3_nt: TGTGCCAGCAGCTTCGGACAAGGCAACTCTGGAAACACCATATATTTT
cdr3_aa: CASSFGQGNSGNTIYF

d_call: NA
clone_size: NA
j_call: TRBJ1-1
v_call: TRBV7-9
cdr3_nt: TGTGCCAGCAGCTTAGACATTGCAGCCACTGAAGCTTTCTTT
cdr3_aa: CASSLDIAATEAFF

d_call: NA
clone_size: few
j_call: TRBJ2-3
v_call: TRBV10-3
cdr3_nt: TGTGCCACCCACCAGAGCGCAGGGAGTGATGAAGATACGCAGTATTTT
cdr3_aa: CATHQSAGSDEDTQYF

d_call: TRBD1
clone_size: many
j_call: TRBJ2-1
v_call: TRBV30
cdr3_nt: TGTGCCTGGTCCGCGGACAGGACTCCGAGCTCCTACAATGAGCAGTTCTTC
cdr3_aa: CAWSADRTPSSYNEQFF

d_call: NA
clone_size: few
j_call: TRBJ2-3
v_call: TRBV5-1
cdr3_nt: TGCGCCAGCATAATCGGTAACTCGCACACAGATACGCAGTATTTT
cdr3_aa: CASIIGNSHTDTQYF

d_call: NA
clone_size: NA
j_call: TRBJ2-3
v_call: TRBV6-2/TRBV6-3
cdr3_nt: TGTGCCAGCAGTTACTCATCAATCACAGATACGCAGTATTTT
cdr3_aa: CASSYSSITDTQYF

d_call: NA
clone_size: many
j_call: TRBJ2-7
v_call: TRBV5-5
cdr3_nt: TGTGCCAGCAGTTTGTCACAGGCTAACTACGAGCAGTACTTC
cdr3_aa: CASSLSQANYEQYF

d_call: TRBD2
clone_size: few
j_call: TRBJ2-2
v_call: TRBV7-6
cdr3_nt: TGTGCCAGCAGCCCGGGGGGGCGCACCGGGGAGCTGTTTTTT
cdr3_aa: CASSPGGRTGELFF

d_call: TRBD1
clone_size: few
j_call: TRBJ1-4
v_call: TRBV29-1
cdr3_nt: TGCAGCGTTGAAGACTCCGGGACAGATGAAAAACTGTTTTTT
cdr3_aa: CSVEDSGTDEKLFF

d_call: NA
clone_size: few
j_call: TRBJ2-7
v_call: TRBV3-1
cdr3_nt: TGTGCCAGCAGTCGCCTGGATGAAGTACGATACTTC
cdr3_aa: CASSRLDEVRYF

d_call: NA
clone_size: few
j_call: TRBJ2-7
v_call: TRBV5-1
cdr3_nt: TGCGCCAGCAGCCTTGGTGGGGTTCCCTACGAGCAGTACTTC
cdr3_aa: CASSLGGVPYEQYF

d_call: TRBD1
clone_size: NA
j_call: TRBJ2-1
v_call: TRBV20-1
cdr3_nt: TGCAGTGCTGGGGACAGGGCCTGGGGGGAGCAGTTCTTC
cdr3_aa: CSAGDRAWGEQFF

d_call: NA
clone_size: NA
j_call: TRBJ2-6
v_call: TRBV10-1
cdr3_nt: TGCGCCAGCAGTGATGGTTACTCTGGGGCCAACGTCCTGACTTTC
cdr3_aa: CASSDGYSGANVLTF

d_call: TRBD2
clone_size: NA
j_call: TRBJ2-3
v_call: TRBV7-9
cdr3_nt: TGTGCCAGCAGCTTAGGGGGACTAGCGGGAGAAACTTATGATACGCAGTATTTT
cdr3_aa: CASSLGGLAGETYDTQYF

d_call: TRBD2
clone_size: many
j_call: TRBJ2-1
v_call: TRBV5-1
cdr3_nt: TGCGCCAGCAGCTTCCGGACTAGCGGGGCACCCGGGGATGAGCAGTTCTTC
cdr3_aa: CASSFRTSGAPGDEQFF

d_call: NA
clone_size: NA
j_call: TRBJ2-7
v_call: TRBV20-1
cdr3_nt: TGCAGTGCTAGCTTACCGGAACAGAGCTACGAGCAGTACTTC
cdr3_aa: CSASLPEQSYEQYF

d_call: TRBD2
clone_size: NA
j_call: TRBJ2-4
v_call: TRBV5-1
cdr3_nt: TGCGCCAGCAGCGATAAGGGACTAGCGGGGGGGTTAGCCAAAAACATTCAGTACTTC
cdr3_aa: CASSDKGLAGGLAKNIQYF

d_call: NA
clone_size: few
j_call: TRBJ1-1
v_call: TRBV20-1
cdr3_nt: TGCAGTGCTAGGAAGGGGGGTATCACTGAAGCTTTCTTT
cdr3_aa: CSARKGGITEAFF

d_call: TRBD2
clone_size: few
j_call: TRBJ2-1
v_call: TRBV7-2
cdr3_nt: TGTGCCAGCAGCTTAAGGCTAGCGGGGGCTGTCCAGTTCTTC
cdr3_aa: CASSLRLAGAVQFF

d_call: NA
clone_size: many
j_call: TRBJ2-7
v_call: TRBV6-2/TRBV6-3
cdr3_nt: TGTGCCAGCAGGGACCGACAGCTCTCCGAGCAGTACTTC
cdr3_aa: CASRDRQLSEQYF

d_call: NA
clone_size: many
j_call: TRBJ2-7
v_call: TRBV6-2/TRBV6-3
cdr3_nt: TGTGCCAGCAGTTACCCAGGGGACGAGCAGTACTTC
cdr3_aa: CASSYPGDEQYF

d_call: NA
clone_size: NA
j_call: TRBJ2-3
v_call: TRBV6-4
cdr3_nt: TGTGCCAGCAGTGCAGAGTACCACACAGATACGCAGTATTTT
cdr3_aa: CASSAEYHTDTQYF

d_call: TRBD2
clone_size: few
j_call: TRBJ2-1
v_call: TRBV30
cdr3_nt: TGTGCCTGGAGACGTCGGGAGGGCCAGGAGAATGAGCAGTTCTTC
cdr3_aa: CAWRRREGQENEQFF

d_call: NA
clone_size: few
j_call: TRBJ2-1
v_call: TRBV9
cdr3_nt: TGTGCCAGCAGCGGAGGGGGGCAGGGGGGACAGTTCTTC
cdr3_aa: CASSGGGQGGQFF

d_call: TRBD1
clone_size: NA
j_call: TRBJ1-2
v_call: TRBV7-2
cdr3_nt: TGTGCCAGCAGCTTAGATGGGATGACGGGCAGGGGGCATGGCTACACCTTC
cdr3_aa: CASSLDGMTGRGHGYTF

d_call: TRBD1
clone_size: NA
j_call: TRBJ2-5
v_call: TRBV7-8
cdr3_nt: TGTGCCAGCAGCTTGCTTTACAGGGGCAGCGAGACCCAGTACTTC
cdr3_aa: CASSLLYRGSETQYF

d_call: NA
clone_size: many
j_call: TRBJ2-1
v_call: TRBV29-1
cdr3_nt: TGCAGCGGATCCCCATCCTACAATGAGCAGTTCTTC
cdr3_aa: CSGSPSYNEQFF

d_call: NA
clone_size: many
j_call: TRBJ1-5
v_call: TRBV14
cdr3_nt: TGTGCCAGCAGCCAAGCTAAGGGGGCCCAGCATTTT
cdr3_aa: CASSQAKGAQHF

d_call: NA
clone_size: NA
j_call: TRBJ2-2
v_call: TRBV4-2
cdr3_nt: TGTGCCAGCAGCCAAGATAAAGCGACCCACTATAAGCTGTTTTTT
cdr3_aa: CASSQDKATHYKLFF

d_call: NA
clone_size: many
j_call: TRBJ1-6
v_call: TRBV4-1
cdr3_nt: TGCGCCAGCAGCCGACAGACCGATTCACCCCTCCACTTT
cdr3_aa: CASSRQTDSPLHF

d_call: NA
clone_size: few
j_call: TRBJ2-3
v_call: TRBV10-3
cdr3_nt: TGTGCCATCACCGGGTCTAGGGCAGCCACAGATACGCAGTATTTT
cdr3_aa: CAITGSRAATDTQYF

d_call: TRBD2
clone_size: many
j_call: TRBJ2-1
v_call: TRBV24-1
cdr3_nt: TGTGCCACCAGTGATCGGAGCGGGAGGGGAGACAATGAGCAGTTCTTC
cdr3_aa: CATSDRSGRGDNEQFF

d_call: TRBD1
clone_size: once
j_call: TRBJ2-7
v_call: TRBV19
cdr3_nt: TGTGCCAGTAGTATTTCCTTTACAGGGGGCGAGCAGTACTTC
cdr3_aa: CASSISFTGGEQYF

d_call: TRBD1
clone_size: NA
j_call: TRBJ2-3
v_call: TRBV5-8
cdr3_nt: TGTGCCAGCAGCTCGGACAGGGGGGCCACAGATACGCAGTATTTT
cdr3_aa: CASSSDRGATDTQYF

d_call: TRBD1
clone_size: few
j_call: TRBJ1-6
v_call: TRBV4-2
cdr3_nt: TGTGCCAGCAGCCAAGCGGGGACAGGGGGCCCCTATAATTCACCCCTCCACTTT
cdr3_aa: CASSQAGTGGPYNSPLHF

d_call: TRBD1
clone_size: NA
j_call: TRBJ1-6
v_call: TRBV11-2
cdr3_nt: TGTGCCAGCAGCCAAACAGGGGAGAATTCACCCCTCCACTTT
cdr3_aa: CASSQTGENSPLHF

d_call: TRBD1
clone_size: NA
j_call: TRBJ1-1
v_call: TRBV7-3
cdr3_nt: TGTGCCAGCGCCATACAGGGGGCCGGTGAAGCTTTCTTT
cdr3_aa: CASAIQGAGEAFF

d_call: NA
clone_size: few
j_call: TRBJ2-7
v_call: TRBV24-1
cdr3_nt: TGTGCCACCAACATGGGGGGGGCCTCCTACGAGCAGTACTTC
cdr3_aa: CATNMGGASYEQYF

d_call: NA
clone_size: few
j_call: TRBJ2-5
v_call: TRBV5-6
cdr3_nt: TGTGCTTCAGGCATGGACCAAGAGACCCAGTACTTC
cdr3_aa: CASGMDQETQYF

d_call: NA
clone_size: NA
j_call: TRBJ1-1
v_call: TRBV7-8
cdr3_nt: TGTGCCAGCAGCTTAGCCGGCTCCGGGACCCAATACTCCGAAGCTTTCTTT
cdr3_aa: CASSLAGSGTQYSEAFF

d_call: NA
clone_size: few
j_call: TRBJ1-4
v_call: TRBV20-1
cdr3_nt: TGCAGTGCTAGATTGTCCGGGGGCAATGAAAAACTGTTTTTT
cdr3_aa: CSARLSGGNEKLFF

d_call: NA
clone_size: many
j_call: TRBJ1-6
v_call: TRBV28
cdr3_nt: TGTGCCAGCAGGAGAGGTCAGGGTTCACCCCTCCACTTT
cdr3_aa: CASRRGQGSPLHF

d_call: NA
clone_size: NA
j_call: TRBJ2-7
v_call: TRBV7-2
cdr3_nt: TGTGCCAGCAGCCCAGCGGAATACTCCTACAATGAGCAGTACTTC
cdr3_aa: CASSPAEYSYNEQYF

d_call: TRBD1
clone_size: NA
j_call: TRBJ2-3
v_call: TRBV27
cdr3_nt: TGTGCCAGCAGGAACGGGGACAGGGGCTACACAGATACGCAGTATTTT
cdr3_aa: CASRNGDRGYTDTQYF

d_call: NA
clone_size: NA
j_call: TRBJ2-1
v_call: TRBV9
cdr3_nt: TGTGCCAGCAGCGTTTTATCGGACAATGAGCAGTTCTTC
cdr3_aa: CASSVLSDNEQFF